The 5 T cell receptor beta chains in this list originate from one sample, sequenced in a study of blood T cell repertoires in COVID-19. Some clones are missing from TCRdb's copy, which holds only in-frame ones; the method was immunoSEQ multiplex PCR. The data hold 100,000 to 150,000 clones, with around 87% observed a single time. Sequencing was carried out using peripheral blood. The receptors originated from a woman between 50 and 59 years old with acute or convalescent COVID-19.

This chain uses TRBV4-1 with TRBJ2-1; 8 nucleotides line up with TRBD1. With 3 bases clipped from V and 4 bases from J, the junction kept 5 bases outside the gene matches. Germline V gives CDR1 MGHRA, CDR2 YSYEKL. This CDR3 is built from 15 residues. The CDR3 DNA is TGCGCCAGCAGCCACGGGACAGGCCCTTACAATGAGCAGTTCTTC. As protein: CASSHGTGPYNEQFF.

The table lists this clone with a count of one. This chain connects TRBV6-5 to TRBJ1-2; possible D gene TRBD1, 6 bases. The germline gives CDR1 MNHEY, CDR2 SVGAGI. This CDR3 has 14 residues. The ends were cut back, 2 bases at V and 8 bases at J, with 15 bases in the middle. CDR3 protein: CASSYEQGSGGYTF. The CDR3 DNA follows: TGTGCCAGCAGTTACGAACAGGGCTCAGGAGGCTACACCTTC.

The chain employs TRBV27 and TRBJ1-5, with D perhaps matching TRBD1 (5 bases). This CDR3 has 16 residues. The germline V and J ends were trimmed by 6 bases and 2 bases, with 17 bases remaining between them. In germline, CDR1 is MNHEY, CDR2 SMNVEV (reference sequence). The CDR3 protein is CASRFPGGGRNQPQHF. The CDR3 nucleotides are TGTGCCAGCAGGTTCCCGGGGGGGGGACGCAATCAGCCCCAGCATTTT.

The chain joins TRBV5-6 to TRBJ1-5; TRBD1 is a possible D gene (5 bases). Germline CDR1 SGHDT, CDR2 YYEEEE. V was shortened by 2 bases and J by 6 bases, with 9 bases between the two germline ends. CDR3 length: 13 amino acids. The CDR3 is CASSFGGGQPQHF. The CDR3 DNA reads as TGTGCCAGCAGCTTCGGGGGTGGTCAGCCCCAGCATTTT.

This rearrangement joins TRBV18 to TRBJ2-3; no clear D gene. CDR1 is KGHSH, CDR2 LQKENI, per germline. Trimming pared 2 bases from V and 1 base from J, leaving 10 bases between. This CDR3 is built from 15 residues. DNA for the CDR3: TGTGCCAGCTCACCAGGTCCAGAACGCACAGATACGCAGTATTTT. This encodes CASSPGPERTDTQYF.